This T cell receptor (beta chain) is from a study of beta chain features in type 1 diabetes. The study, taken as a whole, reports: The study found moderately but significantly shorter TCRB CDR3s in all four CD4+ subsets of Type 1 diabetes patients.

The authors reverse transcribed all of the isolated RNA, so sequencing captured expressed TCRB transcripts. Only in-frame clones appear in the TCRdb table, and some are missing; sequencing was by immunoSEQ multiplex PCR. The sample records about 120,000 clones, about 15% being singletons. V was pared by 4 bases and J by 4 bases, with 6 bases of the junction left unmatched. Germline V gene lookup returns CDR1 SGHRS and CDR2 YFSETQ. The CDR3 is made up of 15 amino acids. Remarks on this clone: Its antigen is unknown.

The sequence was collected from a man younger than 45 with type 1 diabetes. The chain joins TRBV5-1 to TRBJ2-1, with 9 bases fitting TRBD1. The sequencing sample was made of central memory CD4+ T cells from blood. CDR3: CASSRSGTGYNEQFF. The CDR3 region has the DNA TGCGCCAGCAGCAGGTCCGGGACAGGGTACAATGAGCAGTTCTTC.